This is a list of T cell receptor beta chains from one sample in a study of cytomegalovirus exposure and HLA in healthy donors. Sequencing used immunoSEQ multiplex PCR; TCRdb keeps in-frame clones, though not all of them. The top ten clones hold less than 4% of a sample with about 120,000 clones, around 10% of them seen once. Material for sequencing was PBMCs. The source of these receptors is a man younger than 40 in good health and CMV-seronegative. The CDR3 runs from the conserved cysteine through the conserved F or W. Fields, in order: J gene, clone size, V gene, D gene, CDR3 DNA, CDR3 protein. A D gene is named only where the DNA matches it firmly. Clone size is shown for a subset of rows, as once, few, many or a class of expanded clone.

J gene: TRBJ1-5; clone size: NA; V gene: TRBV28; D gene: TRBD1; CDR3 DNA: TGTGCCAGCAGTCACGACAGGGACGTCGAGCCCCAGCATTTT; CDR3 protein: CASSHDRDVEPQHF
J gene: TRBJ1-2; clone size: NA; V gene: TRBV9; D gene: NA; CDR3 DNA: TGTGCCAGCAGCGTAGAGGTCAGGGCTGACTATGGCTACACCTTC; CDR3 protein: CASSVEVRADYGYTF
J gene: TRBJ1-2; clone size: NA; V gene: TRBV7-9; D gene: TRBD1; CDR3 DNA: TGTGCCAGCAGCACCGGGACAGGGAGTGGCTACACCTTC; CDR3 protein: CASSTGTGSGYTF
J gene: TRBJ2-1; clone size: few; V gene: TRBV4-3; D gene: TRBD1; CDR3 DNA: TGCGCCAGCAGCCAAGCAAGCGGACAGGTTGAGCAGTTCTTC; CDR3 protein: CASSQASGQVEQFF
J gene: TRBJ2-5; clone size: few; V gene: TRBV6-5; D gene: NA; CDR3 DNA: TGTGCCAGCAGGGGACAAAGAGAGACCCAGTACTTC; CDR3 protein: CASRGQRETQYF
J gene: TRBJ2-7; clone size: NA; V gene: TRBV6-1; D gene: NA; CDR3 DNA: TGTGCCAGCAGTGCAACCCCCAAGAGCTCCTACGAGCAGTACTTC; CDR3 protein: CASSATPKSSYEQYF
J gene: TRBJ2-2; clone size: NA; V gene: TRBV19; D gene: NA; CDR3 DNA: TGTGCCAGTAGAGGACAACGAACCGGGGAGCTGTTTTTT; CDR3 protein: CASRGQRTGELFF
J gene: TRBJ2-3; clone size: few; V gene: TRBV6-4; D gene: TRBD2; CDR3 DNA: TGTGCCAGCAGTCTTACTAGCGGGAACACAGATACGCAGTATTTT; CDR3 protein: CASSLTSGNTDTQYF
J gene: TRBJ2-1; clone size: few; V gene: TRBV15; D gene: NA; CDR3 DNA: TGTGCCACCAGCAGCAATCGGGAGAGCTCCTACAATGAGCAGTTCTTC; CDR3 protein: CATSSNRESSYNEQFF
J gene: TRBJ2-1; clone size: few; V gene: TRBV2; D gene: NA; CDR3 DNA: TGTGCCAGCGGCGCTGACAGCTACAATGAGCAGTTCTTC; CDR3 protein: CASGADSYNEQFF
J gene: TRBJ1-1; clone size: few; V gene: TRBV27; D gene: NA; CDR3 DNA: TGTGCCAGCAGTTTATCGGCTCAGAACACTGAAGCTTTCTTT; CDR3 protein: CASSLSAQNTEAFF
J gene: TRBJ2-1; clone size: few; V gene: TRBV12-5; D gene: NA; CDR3 DNA: TGTGCTAGTGGTTTGGTGACTCCCCTTTTTGGGCCCGAGACAGGGGAGGGAAATGAGCAGTTCTTC; CDR3 protein: CASGLVTPLFGPETGEGNEQFF
J gene: TRBJ2-7; clone size: few; V gene: TRBV5-6; D gene: TRBD1; CDR3 DNA: TGTGCCAGCACCGAAGGGGCAAGGGGGCCCGAGCAGTACTTC; CDR3 protein: CASTEGARGPEQYF
J gene: TRBJ2-2; clone size: NA; V gene: TRBV5-5; D gene: TRBD2; CDR3 DNA: TGTGCCAGCAGTTCTCCACGACTAGCGGGAGAGTTCGGGGAGCTGTTTTTT; CDR3 protein: CASSSPRLAGEFGELFF
J gene: TRBJ2-7; clone size: NA; V gene: TRBV14; D gene: NA; CDR3 DNA: TGTGCCAGCAGCCGAGACCTCTCCCCGGGGTACTCCTACGAGCAGTACTTC; CDR3 protein: CASSRDLSPGYSYEQYF
J gene: TRBJ2-1; clone size: once; V gene: TRBV19; D gene: TRBD2; CDR3 DNA: TGTGCCAGTACCTCAAGAATATTCCTAGCGGACCCCTCCTACAATGAGCAGTTCTTC; CDR3 protein: CASTSRIFLADPSYNEQFF
J gene: TRBJ2-5; clone size: few; V gene: TRBV7-7; D gene: TRBD2; CDR3 DNA: TGTGCTAGCAGCTTAGGTACTAGCGGAGGGTACCAAGAGACCCAGTACTTC; CDR3 protein: CASSLGTSGGYQETQYF
J gene: TRBJ2-5; clone size: NA; V gene: TRBV6-1; D gene: TRBD2; CDR3 DNA: TGTGCCAGCAGTGAAGCTAGCGGGAGTTTCGAGACCCAGTACTTC; CDR3 protein: CASSEASGSFETQYF
J gene: TRBJ1-2; clone size: NA; V gene: TRBV6-1; D gene: TRBD1; CDR3 DNA: TGTGCCAGCAGTGAAGACTTCATAGCAACAGGGGTCTCTGGCTACACCTTC; CDR3 protein: CASSEDFIATGVSGYTF
J gene: TRBJ2-1; clone size: few; V gene: TRBV19; D gene: TRBD2; CDR3 DNA: TGTGCCAGTAGTACGACCGGGACTAAAGGCCGTTACAATGAGCAGTTCTTC; CDR3 protein: CASSTTGTKGRYNEQFF
J gene: TRBJ2-6; clone size: NA; V gene: TRBV5-1; D gene: NA; CDR3 DNA: TGCGCCAGCAAACAGACCTCTGGGGCCAACGTCCTGACTTTC; CDR3 protein: CASKQTSGANVLTF
J gene: TRBJ2-2; clone size: NA; V gene: TRBV13; D gene: TRBD1; CDR3 DNA: TGTGCCAGCAGCTTGGACAGGGGGAACACCGGGGAGCTGTTTTTT; CDR3 protein: CASSLDRGNTGELFF
J gene: TRBJ2-3; clone size: few; V gene: TRBV10-2; D gene: TRBD2; CDR3 DNA: TGCGCCAGCAGTGGCGTCTTGTCGGGGGGGAGAGATACGCAGTATTTT; CDR3 protein: CASSGVLSGGRDTQYF
J gene: TRBJ2-2; clone size: NA; V gene: TRBV18; D gene: NA; CDR3 DNA: TGTGCCAGCTCGTTCGACGGCGGCACCGGGGAGCTGTTTTTT; CDR3 protein: CASSFDGGTGELFF
J gene: TRBJ2-7; clone size: NA; V gene: TRBV5-8; D gene: TRBD2; CDR3 DNA: TGTGCCCTACGTAGCGGGGGGAACTTC; CDR3 protein: CALRSGGNF
J gene: TRBJ2-1; clone size: few; V gene: TRBV27; D gene: NA; CDR3 DNA: TGTGCCAGCAGGGCTATGTTGGGGGCGAATGAGCAGTTCTTC; CDR3 protein: CASRAMLGANEQFF
J gene: TRBJ2-2; clone size: few; V gene: TRBV27; D gene: TRBD1; CDR3 DNA: TGTGCCAGCAGTCGCCTGGGACAGGGGGCGCGTAACACCGGGGAGCTGTTTTTT; CDR3 protein: CASSRLGQGARNTGELFF
J gene: TRBJ2-7; clone size: NA; V gene: TRBV11-3; D gene: NA; CDR3 DNA: TGTGCCAGCAGCTTAATAAGCGGCAGCTACGAGCAGTACTTC; CDR3 protein: CASSLISGSYEQYF
J gene: TRBJ2-7; clone size: NA; V gene: TRBV2; D gene: TRBD1; CDR3 DNA: TGTGCCAGCAGCCTGGGACAGGGCTACGAGCAGTACTTC; CDR3 protein: CASSLGQGYEQYF
J gene: TRBJ2-1; clone size: few; V gene: TRBV9; D gene: TRBD2; CDR3 DNA: TGTGCCAGCAGCGCCACTAGCGGGAGACCCGGGGGTGAGCAGTTCTTC; CDR3 protein: CASSATSGRPGGEQFF
J gene: TRBJ2-7; clone size: few; V gene: TRBV5-1; D gene: NA; CDR3 DNA: TGCGCCAGCAGCTTGGTTAGGGGCGACGAGCAGTACTTC; CDR3 protein: CASSLVRGDEQYF
J gene: TRBJ2-5; clone size: few; V gene: TRBV15; D gene: NA; CDR3 DNA: TGTGCCACCAGCAGAGAGAGTAGGCGGGAGACCCAGTACTTC; CDR3 protein: CATSRESRRETQYF
J gene: TRBJ2-5; clone size: NA; V gene: TRBV10-1; D gene: TRBD1; CDR3 DNA: TGCGCCAGCAGTGCGGGACAGGATCGGTGGACCCAGTACTTC; CDR3 protein: CASSAGQDRWTQYF
J gene: TRBJ1-5; clone size: NA; V gene: TRBV19; D gene: TRBD1; CDR3 DNA: TGTGCCAGCCTCCGGGACAGGGAAGACAATCAGCCCCAGCATTTT; CDR3 protein: CASLRDREDNQPQHF
J gene: TRBJ2-7; clone size: NA; V gene: TRBV4-3; D gene: TRBD1; CDR3 DNA: TGCGCCAGCAGCCCCGGACAGGGCTCCTACGAGCAGTACTTC; CDR3 protein: CASSPGQGSYEQYF
J gene: TRBJ2-3; clone size: few; V gene: TRBV2; D gene: TRBD2; CDR3 DNA: TGTGCCAGCAGTCCAACTAGCGGGGTTACAGATACGCAGTATTTT; CDR3 protein: CASSPTSGVTDTQYF
J gene: TRBJ2-7; clone size: NA; V gene: TRBV9; D gene: TRBD1; CDR3 DNA: TGTGCCAGCAGCGTAGCCCCGACAGGGGGCAGCGAGCAGTACTTC; CDR3 protein: CASSVAPTGGSEQYF
J gene: TRBJ2-6; clone size: NA; V gene: TRBV29-1; D gene: NA; CDR3 DNA: TGCAGCGTTGAGGGGCTTATCTCTGGGGCCAACGTCCTGACTTTC; CDR3 protein: CSVEGLISGANVLTF
J gene: TRBJ2-3; clone size: few; V gene: TRBV7-2; D gene: TRBD1; CDR3 DNA: TGTGCCAGCAGCTTAGACCCGGACAGGCTGCCAGATACGCAGTATTTT; CDR3 protein: CASSLDPDRLPDTQYF
J gene: TRBJ2-3; clone size: NA; V gene: TRBV7-2; D gene: TRBD1; CDR3 DNA: TGTGCCAGCAGCTTAGAGGGGGCCCGGTTAGATACGCAGTATTTT; CDR3 protein: CASSLEGARLDTQYF
J gene: TRBJ1-5; clone size: few; V gene: TRBV19; D gene: NA; CDR3 DNA: TGTGCCAGTAGTCCACGGGAGCTTGGGCCCCAGCATTTT; CDR3 protein: CASSPRELGPQHF
J gene: TRBJ2-7; clone size: few; V gene: TRBV27; D gene: TRBD2; CDR3 DNA: TGTGCCAGCAGTTTCGGGACTAGCCGCGAGCAGTACTTC; CDR3 protein: CASSFGTSREQYF
J gene: TRBJ2-1; clone size: NA; V gene: TRBV11-2; D gene: NA; CDR3 DNA: TGTGCCAGCACCGCTGGAAGCGGCCTAAGGAATGAGCAGTTCTTC; CDR3 protein: CASTAGSGLRNEQFF
J gene: TRBJ1-6; clone size: NA; V gene: TRBV4-3; D gene: TRBD1; CDR3 DNA: TGCGCCAGCAGCCAAGACCCGGGGACAGTCTATAATTCACCCCTCCACTTT; CDR3 protein: CASSQDPGTVYNSPLHF
J gene: TRBJ2-1; clone size: few; V gene: TRBV9; D gene: TRBD1; CDR3 DNA: TGTGCCAGCAGTGACCGGGACAGGGGCAATGAGCAGTTCTTC; CDR3 protein: CASSDRDRGNEQFF
J gene: TRBJ2-7; clone size: few; V gene: TRBV10-1; D gene: TRBD1; CDR3 DNA: TGCGCCAGCAGTGAGTCGGACAGGCTCAACGAGCAGTACTTC; CDR3 protein: CASSESDRLNEQYF